The source of this T cell receptor beta chain is a study of cytomegalovirus exposure and HLA in healthy donors. It was with 60 Vbeta and 13 Jbeta primers that the PCR ran. Sequencing was performed with immunoSEQ multiplex PCR; in TCRdb, only in-frame clones are kept and a portion is missing. The sample lists over 250,000 clones; roughly 90% were seen once. Germline-derived CDR1 and CDR2 are SGHRS and YFSETQ. V dropped 4 bases and J dropped 1 base, with 11 bases sitting between them. The CDR3 loop spans 15 amino acids. Material for sequencing was PBMCs. The genes are TRBV5-1 and TRBJ2-2, with D maybe TRBD1 (5 bases). The sequence was obtained from a man in his forties in good health and CMV-seropositive. This CDR3 is CASSVGQQNTGELFF. The CDR3 DNA reads as TGCGCCAGCAGCGTGGGGCAACAGAACACCGGGGAGCTGTTTTTT. The variable domain in full, completed from reference TRBV5-1 and TRBJ2-2, reads KAGVTQTPRYLIKTRGQQVTLSCSPISGHRSVSWYQQTPGQGLQFLFEYFSETQRNKGNFPGRFSGRQFSNSRSEMNVSTLELGDSALYLCASSVGQQNTGELFFGEGSRLTVL.